The 8 T cell receptor beta chains in this list originate from one sample, sequenced in a study of blood T cells in healthy people across ages. Sample-barcoded 5' priming and a J-beta primer mix drove a second PCR of about 6 to 12 cycles. One entry per CDR3 protein results from TCRdb running MiXCR on the 5' RACE reads. This sample yields about 1,800,000 distinct CDR3 sequences, of which 25% to 30% are seen a single time; 7.7% belongs to the top ten. Specimen: blood. The receptors here all came from a woman aged 25-40 years in good health.

V gene TRBV12-3 or TRBV12-4 combines with J gene TRBJ1-2; 8 bases are a match to TRBD1. This CDR3 is built from 15 residues. The junction had 5 bases not matched to a gene; V was cut back by 5 bases and J by 0 bases. The CDR3 DNA is TGTGCCAGCAGTGGACAGGGTCGTGCTAACTATGGCTACACCTTC. Amino acid sequence: CASSGQGRANYGYTF.

The chain employs TRBV7-2 and TRBJ2-7; 11 bases map to TRBD2. Germline V lookup: CDR1 SGHTA, CDR2 FQGNSA. There are 17 residues in the CDR3. V shed 0 bases and J 1 base; nucleotides not matched to a gene: 5. The CDR3 region is CASSLAYRLAGSYEQYF. CDR3 DNA: TGTGCCAGCAGCTTAGCCTATAGACTAGCGGGATCCTACGAGCAGTACTTC.

This chain links TRBV5-1 with TRBJ2-2, with D perhaps matching TRBD1 (6 bases). Germline loops: CDR1 SGHRS, CDR2 YFSETQ. The CDR3 length is 15 residues. V shed 7 bases and J shed 1 base, with 14 bases lying between them. This CDR3 reads CASCTGTQNTGELFF. CDR3 in DNA: TGCGCCAGCTGCACCGGGACACAGAACACCGGGGAGCTGTTTTTT.

This clonotype was counted a few times. The chain links TRBV7-3 to TRBJ2-1; 9 bases align to TRBD1. Germline lookup yields CDR1 SGHTA and CDR2 FQGTGA. This CDR3 has 15 residues. The V and J ends lost 6 bases and 7 bases, in that order; junction bases with no gene match: 10. Here the CDR3 DNA reads TGTGCCAGCAGTCACCGGGACAGGGTGAGGAATGAGCAGTTCTTC. Its translation: CASSHRDRVRNEQFF.

This clonotype was counted between two and nine times. This chain uses TRBV7-2 with TRBJ2-4; 7 bases align to TRBD1. Matching the DNA end better, TRBJ2-7 makes the J call doubtful. Germline V gene data show CDR1 as SGHTA and CDR2 as FQGNSA. This CDR3 region has 16 residues. The CDR3 DNA reads TGTGCCAGCAGCCCACAACCCACATCGACAGGGACCGAGCAGTACTTC. It yields the protein CASSPQPTSTGTEQYF.

This clonotype was seen more than once but under ten times. V usage is TRBV4-3 and J usage is TRBJ2-1; D gene uncertain. Germline CDR1 reads LGHNA; CDR2 reads YSLEER. There are 13 residues in the CDR3. The V gene lost 1 base and the J gene lost 7 bases, with 8 bases spanning the gap. The CDR3 region is CASSQALRNEQFF. CDR3 coding DNA: TGCGCCAGCAGCCAAGCCCTCCGGAATGAGCAGTTCTTC.

On this clonotype itself: Possible read error: a much larger clone is one base away. The CDR3 protein is CVSSLTVNTEAFF. As DNA, the CDR3 is TGCGTCAGCAGCTTGACGGTGAACACTGAAGCTTTCTTT. The chain carries TRBV5-1 and TRBJ1-1, with D unresolved. This CDR3 region has 13 residues. CDR1 SGHRS and CDR2 YFSETQ come from the germline V gene.

In its sample, this clonotype was seen a few times. This chain links TRBV5-1 with TRBJ2-7; 7 bases are shared with TRBD1. Germline CDR1 and CDR2: SGHRS and YFSETQ. J was trimmed by 0 bases and V by 4 bases; bases with no gene match: 7. The CDR3 is 15 residues long. The CDR3 coding sequence is TGCGCCAGCAGCCCTACGACAGGGTCCTCCTACGAGCAGTACTTC. Encoded protein: CASSPTTGSSYEQYF. Combining the CDR3 with reference TRBV5-1 and TRBJ2-7 gives the whole variable domain KAGVTQTPRYLIKTRGQQVTLSCSPISGHRSVSWYQQTPGQGLQFLFEYFSETQRNKGNFPGRFSGRQFSNSRSEMNVSTLELGDSALYLCASSPTTGSSYEQYFGPGTRLTVT.